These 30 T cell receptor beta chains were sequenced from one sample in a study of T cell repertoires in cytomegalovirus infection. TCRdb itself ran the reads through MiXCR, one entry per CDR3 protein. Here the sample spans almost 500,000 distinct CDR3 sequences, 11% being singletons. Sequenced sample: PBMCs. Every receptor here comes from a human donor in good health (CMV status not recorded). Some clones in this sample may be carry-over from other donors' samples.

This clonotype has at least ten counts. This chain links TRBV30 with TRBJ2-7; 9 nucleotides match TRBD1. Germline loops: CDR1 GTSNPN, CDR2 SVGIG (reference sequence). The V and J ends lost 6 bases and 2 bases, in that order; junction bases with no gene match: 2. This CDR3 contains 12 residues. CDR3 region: CACRDRAYEQYF. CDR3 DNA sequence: TGTGCCTGCCGGGACAGGGCCTACGAGCAGTACTTC.

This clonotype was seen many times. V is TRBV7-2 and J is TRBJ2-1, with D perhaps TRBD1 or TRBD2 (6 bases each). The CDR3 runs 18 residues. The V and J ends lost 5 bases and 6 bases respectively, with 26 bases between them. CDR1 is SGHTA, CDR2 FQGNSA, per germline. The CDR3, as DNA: TGTGCCAGCAGCCCCCCGGCAGCACGGGGGCTAGCGCCCAATGAGCAGTTCTTC. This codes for CASSPPAARGLAPNEQFF.

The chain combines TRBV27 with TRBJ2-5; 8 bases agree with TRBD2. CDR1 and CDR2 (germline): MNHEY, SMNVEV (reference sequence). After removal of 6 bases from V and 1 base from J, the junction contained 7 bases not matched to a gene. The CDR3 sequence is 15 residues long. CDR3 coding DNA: TGTGCCAGCAGGCGCCCCAGCGGGGGCCAAGAGACCCAGTACTTC. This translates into CASRRPSGGQETQYF.

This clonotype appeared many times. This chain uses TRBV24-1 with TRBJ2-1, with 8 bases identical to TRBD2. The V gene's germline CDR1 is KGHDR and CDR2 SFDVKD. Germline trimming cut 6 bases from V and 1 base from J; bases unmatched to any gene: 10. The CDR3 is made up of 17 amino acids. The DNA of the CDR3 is TGTGCCACCAGTACTGGTCGAGTAGCGGGGTCCTACAATGAGCAGTTCTTC. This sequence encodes CATSTGRVAGSYNEQFF.

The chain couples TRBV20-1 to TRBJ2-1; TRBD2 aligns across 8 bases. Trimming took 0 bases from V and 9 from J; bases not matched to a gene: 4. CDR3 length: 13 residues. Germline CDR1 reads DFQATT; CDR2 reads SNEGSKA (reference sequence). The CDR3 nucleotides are TGCAGTGCTAGAGATACGGGGGGGATTGAGCAGTTCTTC. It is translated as CSARDTGGIEQFF.

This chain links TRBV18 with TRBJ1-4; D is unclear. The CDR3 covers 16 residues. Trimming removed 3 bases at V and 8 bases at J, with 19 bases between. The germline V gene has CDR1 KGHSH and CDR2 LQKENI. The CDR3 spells CASSPLASVGGEKLFF. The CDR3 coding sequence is TGTGCCAGCTCACCGCTCGCTTCAGTAGGCGGGGAAAAACTGTTTTTT.

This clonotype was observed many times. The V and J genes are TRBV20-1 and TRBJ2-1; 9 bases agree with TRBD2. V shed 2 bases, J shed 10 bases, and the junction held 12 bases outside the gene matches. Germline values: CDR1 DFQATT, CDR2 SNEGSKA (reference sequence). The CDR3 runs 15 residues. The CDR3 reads CSARNRGLARPEQFF. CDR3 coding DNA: TGCAGTGCTAGAAACCGGGGACTAGCTCGACCCGAGCAGTTCTTC.

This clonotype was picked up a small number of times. The CDR3 bases are TGTGCCAGCAGCTCCTCCGAGTCTTCCTACGAGCAGTACTTC. Its translation: CASSSSESSYEQYF. The chain recombines TRBV13 with TRBJ2-7; D is unclear. Trimming stripped 4 bases from V and 1 base from J, with 11 bases between. Germline CDR1 is PRHDT and CDR2 is FYEKMQ (reference sequence). The CDR3 extends over 14 amino acids.

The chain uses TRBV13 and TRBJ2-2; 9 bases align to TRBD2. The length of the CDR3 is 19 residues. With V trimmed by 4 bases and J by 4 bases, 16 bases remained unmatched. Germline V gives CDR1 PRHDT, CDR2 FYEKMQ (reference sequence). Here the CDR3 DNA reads TGTGCCAGCAGCTCGGAGCCGCTGTTAGCGGGAGCCTCCACCGGGGAGCTGTTTTTT. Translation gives CASSSEPLLAGASTGELFF. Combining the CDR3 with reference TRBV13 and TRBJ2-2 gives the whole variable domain AAGVIQSPRHLIKEKRETATLKCYPIPRHDTVYWYQQGPGQDPQFLISFYEKMQSDKGSIPDRFSAQQFSDYHSELNMSSLELGDSALYFCASSSEPLLAGASTGELFFGEGSRLTVL.

CDR3 in amino acids: CASSKFAGTGDSYEQYF. As DNA, the CDR3 is TGTGCCAGCAGTAAGTTCGCCGGGACAGGGGACTCCTACGAGCAGTACTTC. V usage is TRBV6-1 and J usage is TRBJ2-7; 10 bases match TRBD1. This CDR3 comprises 17 residues. The V gene end was trimmed by 5 bases and the J gene end by 0 bases; junction bases not matched to a gene: 10. Germline V gives CDR1 MNHNS, CDR2 SASEGT.

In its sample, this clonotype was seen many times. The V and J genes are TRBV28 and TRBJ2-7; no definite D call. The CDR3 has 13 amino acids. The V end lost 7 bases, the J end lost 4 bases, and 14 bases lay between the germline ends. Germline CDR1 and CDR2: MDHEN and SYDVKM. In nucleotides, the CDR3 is TGTGCCAGCACCGGACGGATTTTGTACGAGCAGTACTTC. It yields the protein CASTGRILYEQYF.

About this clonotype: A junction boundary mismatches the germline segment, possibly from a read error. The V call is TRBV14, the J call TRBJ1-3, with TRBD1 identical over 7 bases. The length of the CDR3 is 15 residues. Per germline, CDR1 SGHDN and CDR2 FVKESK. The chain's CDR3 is CASSRQGLVGNTTYF. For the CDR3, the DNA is TGTGCCAGCAGCCGACAGGGATTGGTCGGAAACACCACATATTTT.

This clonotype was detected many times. CDR3: CASSQDILAVETQYF. CDR3 DNA: TGCGCCAGCAGCCAAGATATCCTAGCGGTGGAGACCCAGTACTTC. V gene TRBV4-1 combines with J gene TRBJ2-5; 7 nucleotides agree with TRBD2. CDR3 length: 15 amino acids. After removal of 0 bases from V and 5 bases from J, the junction contained 6 bases not matched to a gene. Germline V gene data show CDR1 as MGHRA and CDR2 as YSYEKL.

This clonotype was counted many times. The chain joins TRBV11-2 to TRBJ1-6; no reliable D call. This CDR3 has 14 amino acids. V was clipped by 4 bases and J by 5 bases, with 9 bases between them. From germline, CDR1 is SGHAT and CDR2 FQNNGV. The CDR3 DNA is TGTGCCAGCAGCTCCGGGCCGCATAATTCACCCCTCCACTTT. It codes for CASSSGPHNSPLHF.

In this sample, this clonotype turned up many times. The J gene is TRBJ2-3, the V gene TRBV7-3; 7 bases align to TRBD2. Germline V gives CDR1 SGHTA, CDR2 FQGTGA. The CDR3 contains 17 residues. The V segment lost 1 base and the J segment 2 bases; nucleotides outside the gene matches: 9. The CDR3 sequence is CASSLIGTGGFTDTQYF. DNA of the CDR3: TGTGCCAGCAGCTTAATCGGAACCGGGGGGTTCACAGATACGCAGTATTTT.

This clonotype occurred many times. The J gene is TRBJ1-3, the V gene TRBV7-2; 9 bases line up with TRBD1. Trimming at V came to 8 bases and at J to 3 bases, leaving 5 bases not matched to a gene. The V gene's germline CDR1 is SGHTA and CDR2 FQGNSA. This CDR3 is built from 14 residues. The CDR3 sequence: CASSGQGYGNTIYF. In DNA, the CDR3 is TGTGCCAGCTCGGGACAGGGCTATGGAAACACCATATATTTT.

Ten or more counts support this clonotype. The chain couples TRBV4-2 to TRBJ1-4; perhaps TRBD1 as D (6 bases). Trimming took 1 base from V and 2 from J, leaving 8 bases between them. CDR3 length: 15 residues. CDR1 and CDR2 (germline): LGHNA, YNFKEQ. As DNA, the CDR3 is TGTGCCAGCAGCCAAGGGGGGGCGACTAATGAAAAACTGTTTTTT. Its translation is CASSQGGATNEKLFF.

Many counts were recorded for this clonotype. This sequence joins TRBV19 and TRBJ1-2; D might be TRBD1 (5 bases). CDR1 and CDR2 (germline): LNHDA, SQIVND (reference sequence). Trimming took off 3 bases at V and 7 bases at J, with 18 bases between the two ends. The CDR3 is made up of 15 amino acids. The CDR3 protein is CASSMSAQGGSGYTF. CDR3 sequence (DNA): TGTGCCAGTAGTATGTCGGCTCAGGGAGGAAGTGGCTACACCTTC. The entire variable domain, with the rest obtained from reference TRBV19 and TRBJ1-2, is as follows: DGGITQSPKYLFRKEGQNVTLSCEQNLNHDAMYWYRQDPGQGLRLIYYSQIVNDFQKGDIAEGYSVSREKKESFPLTVTSAQKNPTAFYLCASSMSAQGGSGYTFGSGTRLTVV.

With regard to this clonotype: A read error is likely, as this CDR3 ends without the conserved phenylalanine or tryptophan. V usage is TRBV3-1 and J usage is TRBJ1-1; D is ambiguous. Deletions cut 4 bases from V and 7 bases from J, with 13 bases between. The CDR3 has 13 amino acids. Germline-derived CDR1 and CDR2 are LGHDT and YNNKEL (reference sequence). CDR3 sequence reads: CASSRRGQVEAFV. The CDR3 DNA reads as TGTGCCAGCAGCCGACGTGGGCAAGTTGAAGCTTTCGTT.

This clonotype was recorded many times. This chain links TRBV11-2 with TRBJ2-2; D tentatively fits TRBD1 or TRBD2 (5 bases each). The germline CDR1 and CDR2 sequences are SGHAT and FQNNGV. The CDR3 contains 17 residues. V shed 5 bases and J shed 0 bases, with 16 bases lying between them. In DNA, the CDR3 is TGTGCCAGCAGCCCCCGGGGCTCGGGGTCGAACACCGGGGAGCTGTTTTTT. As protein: CASSPRGSGSNTGELFF.

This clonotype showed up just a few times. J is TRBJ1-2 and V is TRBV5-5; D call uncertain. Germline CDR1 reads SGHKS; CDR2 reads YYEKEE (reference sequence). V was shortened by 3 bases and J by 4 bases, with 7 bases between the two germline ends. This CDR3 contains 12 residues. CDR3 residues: CASSSLGYGYTF. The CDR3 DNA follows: TGTGCCAGCAGCTCCTTGGGCTATGGCTACACCTTC.

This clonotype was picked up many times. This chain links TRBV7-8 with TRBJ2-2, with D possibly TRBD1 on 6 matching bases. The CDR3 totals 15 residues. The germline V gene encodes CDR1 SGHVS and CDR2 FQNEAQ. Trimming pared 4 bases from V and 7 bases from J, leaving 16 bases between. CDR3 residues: CASSWGHPRLGELFF. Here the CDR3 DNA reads TGTGCCAGCAGCTGGGGGCACCCTCGCCTCGGGGAGCTGTTTTTT.

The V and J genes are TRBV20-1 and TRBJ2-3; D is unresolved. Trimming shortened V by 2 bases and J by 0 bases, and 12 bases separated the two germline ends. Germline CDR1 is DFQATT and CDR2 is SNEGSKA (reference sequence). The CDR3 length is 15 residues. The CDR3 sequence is CSARHQTPSTDTQYF. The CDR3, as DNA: TGCAGTGCTAGACATCAGACACCGAGCACAGATACGCAGTATTTT.

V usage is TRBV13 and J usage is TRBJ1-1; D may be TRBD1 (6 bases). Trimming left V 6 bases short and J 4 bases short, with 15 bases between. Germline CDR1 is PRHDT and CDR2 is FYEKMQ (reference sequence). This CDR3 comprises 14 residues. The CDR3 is CASRGITGSTEAFF. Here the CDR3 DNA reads TGTGCCAGCAGAGGAATCACAGGGTCCACTGAAGCTTTCTTT.

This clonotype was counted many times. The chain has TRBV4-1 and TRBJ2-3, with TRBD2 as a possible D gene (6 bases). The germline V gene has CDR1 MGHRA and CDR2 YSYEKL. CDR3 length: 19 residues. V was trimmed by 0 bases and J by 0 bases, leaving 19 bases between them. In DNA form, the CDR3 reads TGCGCCAGCAGCCAAGATCCCACCCGGGCCAGCGGGAGCACAGATACGCAGTATTTT. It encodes CASSQDPTRASGSTDTQYF.

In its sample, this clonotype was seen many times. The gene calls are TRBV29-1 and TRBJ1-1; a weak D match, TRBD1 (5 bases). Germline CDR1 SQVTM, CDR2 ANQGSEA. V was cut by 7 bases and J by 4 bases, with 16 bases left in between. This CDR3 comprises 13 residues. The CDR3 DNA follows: TGCAGCGCCTCTTCGGGGGATGGCACTGAAGCTTTCTTT. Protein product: CSASSGDGTEAFF.

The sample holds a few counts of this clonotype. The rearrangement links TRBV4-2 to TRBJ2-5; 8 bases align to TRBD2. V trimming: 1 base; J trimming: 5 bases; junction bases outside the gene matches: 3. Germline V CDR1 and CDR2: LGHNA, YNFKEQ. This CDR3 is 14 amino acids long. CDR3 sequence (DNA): TGTGCCAGCAGCCAAGCGGGAGGGCCGGAGACCCAGTACTTC. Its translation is CASSQAGGPETQYF.

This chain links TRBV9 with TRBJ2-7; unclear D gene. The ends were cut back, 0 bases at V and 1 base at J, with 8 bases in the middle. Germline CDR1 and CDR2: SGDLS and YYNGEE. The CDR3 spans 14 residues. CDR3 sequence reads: CASSVADSSYEQYF. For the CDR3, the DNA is TGTGCCAGCAGCGTAGCAGACTCGTCCTACGAGCAGTACTTC.

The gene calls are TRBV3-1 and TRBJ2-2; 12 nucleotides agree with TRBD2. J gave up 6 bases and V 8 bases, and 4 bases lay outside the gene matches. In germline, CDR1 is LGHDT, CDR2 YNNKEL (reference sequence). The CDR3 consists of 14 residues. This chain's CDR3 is CASGRLAGAGELFF. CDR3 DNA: TGTGCCAGCGGGCGACTAGCGGGAGCCGGGGAGCTGTTTTTT. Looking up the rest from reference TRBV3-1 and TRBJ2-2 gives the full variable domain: DTAVSQTPKYLVTQMGNDKSIKCEQNLGHDTMYWYKQDSKKFLKIMFSYNNKELIINETVPNRFSPKSPDKAHLNLHINSLELGDSAVYFCASGRLAGAGELFFGEGSRLTVL.

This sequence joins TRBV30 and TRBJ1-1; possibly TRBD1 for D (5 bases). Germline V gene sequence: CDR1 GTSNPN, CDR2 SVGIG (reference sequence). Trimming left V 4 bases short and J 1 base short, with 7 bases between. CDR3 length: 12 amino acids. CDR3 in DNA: TGTGCCTGGACAGGGCAGAACACTGAAGCTTTCTTT. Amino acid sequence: CAWTGQNTEAFF. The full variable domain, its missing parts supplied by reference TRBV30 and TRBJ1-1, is SQTIHQWPATLVQPVGSPLSLECTVEGTSNPNLYWYRQAAGRGLQLLFYSVGIGQISSEVPQNLSASRPQDRQFILSSKKLLLSDSGFYLCAWTGQNTEAFFGQGTRLTVV.